This T cell receptor (beta chain) is from a study of blood T cell repertoires in COVID-19. This CDR3 contains 14 residues. Germline values: CDR1 SGHTA, CDR2 FQGNSA. Trimming removed 1 base from V and 2 bases from J, with 8 bases in between. Assay used: immunoSEQ multiplex PCR; TCRdb lists only in-frame clones, some missing. The sample consists of about 260,000 clones, about 87% of them appearing once. The clonotype comes from a woman aged 50 to 65 who had recovered from COVID-19. The chain carries TRBV7-2 and TRBJ1-1; D unclear. Sequenced input: PBMCs or T cells enriched from blood (not recorded which). The CDR3: CASSLVLANTEAFF. The CDR3 DNA is TGTGCCAGCAGCTTAGTGTTAGCAAACACTGAAGCTTTCTTT.